The 9 T cell receptor beta chains in this list originate from one sample, sequenced in a study of cytomegalovirus exposure and HLA in healthy donors. Data came from immunoSEQ multiplex PCR; TCRdb stores just in-frame clones and leaves some out. The table includes 130,000 or so clones, over 85% detected once. The sample consisted of PBMCs. The origin of the receptors is a young man in good health and CMV-seronegative.

This chain connects TRBV7-3 to TRBJ1-1, with D perhaps TRBD1 (5 bases). Trimming left V 5 bases short and J 6 bases short, with 16 bases between. Germline V gene data show CDR1 as SGHTA and CDR2 as FQGTGA. This CDR3 comprises 14 residues. In DNA, the CDR3 is TGTGCCAGCAGCAAAGGCAGGGAAACCGCTGAAGCTTTCTTT. Encoded protein: CASSKGRETAEAFF.

This chain connects TRBV4-1 to TRBJ2-7; D call uncertain. Trimming took off 0 bases at V and 1 base at J, with 13 bases between the two ends. The germline CDR1 and CDR2 sequences are MGHRA and YSYEKL. The CDR3 is made up of 16 amino acids. The CDR3 is CASSQESLFPSYEQYF. CDR3 bases: TGCGCCAGCAGCCAAGAGTCTCTGTTCCCTTCCTACGAGCAGTACTTC.

The chain joins TRBV11-3 to TRBJ2-5, with 10 bases lining up with TRBD1. Germline V CDR1 and CDR2: SGHNT, YENEEA. The CDR3 extends over 16 amino acids. With V trimmed by 1 base and J by 1 base, 3 bases remained unmatched. The DNA for the CDR3 is TGTGCCAGCAGCTTAGGCGGGACAGGGGCCCAAGAGACCCAGTACTTC. Residues: CASSLGGTGAQETQYF.

V is TRBV7-6 and J is TRBJ1-4; D may be TRBD1 (5 bases). Germline CDR1 reads SGHVS; CDR2 reads FNYEAQ. The CDR3 has 12 amino acids. V lost 8 bases to trimming and J lost 5 bases, with 9 bases between them. CDR3 sequence (DNA): TGTGCCAGCGGACACGGGAATGAAAAACTGTTTTTT. Its translation: CASGHGNEKLFF. Using reference TRBV7-6 and TRBJ1-4 for the parts outside the CDR3, the full variable domain is GAGVSQSPRYKVTKRGQDVALRCDPISGHVSLYWYRQALGQGPEFLTYFNYEAQQDKSGLPNDRFSAERPEGSISTLTIQRTEQRDSAMYRCASGHGNEKLFFGSGTQLSVL.

The chain uses TRBV7-8 and TRBJ2-3; no clear D gene. Germline V gene lookup returns CDR1 SGHVS and CDR2 FQNEAQ. Trimming pared 5 bases from V and 3 bases from J, leaving 9 bases between. The CDR3 has 13 amino acids. The CDR3 nucleotides read TGTGCCAGCAGCCCGAGCACGACAGATACGCAGTATTTT. Translation gives CASSPSTTDTQYF.

The rearrangement joins TRBV6-5 to TRBJ2-7; D gene unclear. V lost 2 bases and J 3 bases, leaving 8 bases between the germline ends. CDR1 MNHEY and CDR2 SVGAGI come from the germline V gene. CDR3 length equals 13 residues. This CDR3 reads CASSYASNYEQYF. The CDR3 DNA reads TGTGCCAGCAGTTACGCGAGCAACTACGAGCAGTACTTC.

The chain carries TRBV10-2 and TRBJ2-7, with TRBD2 as a possible D gene (6 bases). The CDR3 loop spans 17 amino acids. Looked up from germline, CDR1 is WSHSY and CDR2 is SAAADI. V was clipped by 2 bases and J by 0 bases, with 17 bases between them. The CDR3 DNA reads as TGCGCCAGCAGTGAGGGGGGGATTGGGAGTGGCTCCTACGAGCAGTACTTC. This translates into CASSEGGIGSGSYEQYF.

The chain recombines TRBV19 with TRBJ1-5; 9 positions agree with TRBD1. The CDR3 runs 20 residues. Germline V gene lookup returns CDR1 LNHDA and CDR2 SQIVND (reference sequence). V lost 4 bases, J lost 0 bases, and 16 bases stayed unmatched. In nucleotides, the CDR3 is TGTGCCAGTAGTACTACGGCCGGGACAGGGCTCAGCTATAGCAATCAGCCCCAGCATTTT. Amino acids: CASSTTAGTGLSYSNQPQHF.

The chain links TRBV10-3 to TRBJ2-5, with TRBD1 matching over 9 bases. The CDR3 consists of 14 residues. J gave up 1 base and V 6 bases, and 3 bases lay outside the gene matches. The V gene's germline CDR1 is ENHRY and CDR2 SYGVKD. Here the CDR3 reads CAISGTGTQETQYF. The CDR3 DNA sequence: TGTGCCATCAGCGGGACAGGGACCCAAGAGACCCAGTACTTC.